This T cell receptor beta chain appears in the sequencing data of a study of blood T cell repertoires in COVID-19. Study background: COVID-19 samples collected from the United States, Italy and Spain covered acute and convalescent phases. PBMCs, B-cell-depleted T cells, or T cells provided the cDNA or gDNA that made up the material.

From germline, CDR1 is LGHDT and CDR2 YNNKEL (reference sequence). Between the trimmed V and J ends, which lost 4 bases and 5 bases, there was a span of 17 bases. The length of the CDR3 is 15 residues. In the authors' workflow: Reference gene primer amplification gave estimated nucleated cell counts. The protocol was immunoSEQ multiplex PCR, while the TCRdb copy is restricted to in-frame clones and leaves out a portion. From that table come the V and J calls and clone size; the DNA was used to work out D and trimming. This repertoire shows about 150,000 clones, around 84% found once; its top ten account for about 38%.

V and J are TRBV3-1 (or the pseudogene TRBV3-2) and TRBJ1-1; a weak D match, TRBD1 (6 bases). This receptor was obtained from a human donor in a cohort sampled during active COVID-19. The specimen sequenced was peripheral blood. The CDR3 spells CASSPGGTGGTEAFF. For the CDR3, the DNA is TGTGCCAGCAGCCCCGGGGGCACGGGAGGAACTGAAGCTTTCTTT.